The 31 T cell receptor beta chains below all came from one sample that was sequenced in a study of tumor-infiltrating lymphocytes in oesophageal squamous cell carcinoma. Using its own MiXCR run on the PCR reads, TCRdb lists one record per CDR3 protein. Of around 21,000 distinct CDR3 sequences in the sample, about 40% were seen once. The sequencing sample was made of normal esophageal tissue next to the tumor. These receptors all come from a male donor with esophageal squamous cell carcinoma.

Many counts were recorded for this clonotype. The chain is built from TRBV11-3 and TRBJ1-2, with D possibly being TRBD1 (5 bases). V was pared by 0 bases and J by 7 bases, with 21 bases between. The CDR3 totals 17 residues. Per the germline V gene, CDR1 is SGHNT and CDR2 is YENEEA. CDR3 DNA: TGTGCCAGCAGCTTAGAGGGGGTCCGGACCTCCATGGGTGGCTACACCTTC. Protein product: CASSLEGVRTSMGGYTF.

This clonotype was observed a handful of times. This may be a read error, as it is one base from a much larger clone. The genes are TRBV19 and TRBJ2-7; 7 bases are shared with TRBD2. The DNA end lines up better with TRBJ2-1; the J call may be wrong. In germline, CDR1 is LNHDA, CDR2 SQIVND (reference sequence). The CDR3 totals 14 residues. Here the CDR3 DNA reads TGTGCCAGTAGTATTACGCTAGCGGCTGGGGAGCAGTTCTTC. Protein: CASSITLAAGEQFF.

This sequence joins TRBV7-8 and TRBJ2-5; D is perhaps TRBD2 (6 bases). Trimming took off 5 bases at V and 1 base at J, with 11 bases between the two ends. The CDR3 sequence is 14 residues long. CDR1 is SGHVS and CDR2 is FQNEAQ in the germline V gene. The CDR3 is CASSQGSGQETQYF. In nucleotides, the CDR3 is TGTGCCAGCAGCCAAGGTAGCGGCCAAGAGACCCAGTACTTC.

This clonotype occurred many times. The DNA for the CDR3 is TGTGCCAGCGCAGCTAGCGGGAGTTTCTCAGATACGCAGTATTTT. This gives the protein CASAASGSFSDTQYF. V usage is TRBV6-1 and J usage is TRBJ2-3; 10 bases are shared with TRBD2. Germline-derived CDR1 and CDR2 are MNHNS and SASEGT. J gave up 4 bases and V 8 bases, and 9 bases lay outside the gene matches. The CDR3 length is 15 residues.

This clonotype was found a few times. The chain uses TRBV4-2 and TRBJ2-1; D might be TRBD1 (6 bases). The CDR3 extends over 15 amino acids. The germline V and J ends were trimmed by 4 bases and 2 bases, with 12 bases remaining between them. Germline V gives CDR1 LGHNA, CDR2 YNFKEQ. The CDR3 reads CASSPNDRTYNEQFF. CDR3 in DNA: TGTGCCAGCAGCCCAAACGACAGGACCTACAATGAGCAGTTCTTC.

Judged by abundance, this clonotype is medium-sized. The chain employs TRBV7-2 and TRBJ2-7, with 7 bases identical to TRBD2. J was trimmed by 5 bases and V by 5 bases; bases with no gene match: 12. The CDR3 spans 15 residues. Germline loops: CDR1 SGHTA, CDR2 FQGNSA. Here the CDR3 DNA reads TGTGCCAGCAGCCTCGGACTAGTTTTCCGGGACGAGCAGTACTTC. This gives the protein CASSLGLVFRDEQYF.

This clonotype showed up many times. Since a much larger clone is just one base distant, this may be a read error. This chain joins TRBV28 and TRBJ2-5, with D possibly matching TRBD1 (6 bases). From germline, CDR1 is MDHEN and CDR2 SYDVKM. The V and J ends lost 6 bases and 11 bases respectively, with 25 bases between them. This CDR3 has 15 residues. CDR3 nucleotides: TGTGCCAGCAGCCGTCCGGGGTACAGGGAGAATGAGCAGTACTTC. This sequence encodes CASSRPGYRENEQYF.

This clonotype was picked up many times. The CDR3: CASSVQGKETQYF. The CDR3 coding sequence is TGTGCCAGCTCAGTACAGGGGAAGGAGACCCAGTACTTC. The chain uses TRBV18 and TRBJ2-5; TRBD1 aligns across 7 bases. The junction had 5 bases not matched to a gene; V was cut back by 5 bases and J by 5 bases. In germline, CDR1 is KGHSH, CDR2 LQKENI. The CDR3 spans 13 residues.

There are a few counts of this clonotype. V usage is TRBV6-1 and J usage is TRBJ2-6, with D uncertain. The J call is in doubt because the DNA end fits TRBJ2-7 better. This CDR3 has 12 residues. Germline CDR1 is MNHNS and CDR2 is SASEGT. The CDR3 region is CASSIRPYEQYF. CDR3 nucleotide sequence: TGTGCCAGCAGTATACGGCCTTACGAGCAGTACTTC.

This clonotype came up many times. V and J are TRBV18 and TRBJ1-1; TRBD1 matches at 7 bases. The CDR3 sequence is 16 residues long. J was trimmed by 2 bases and V by 3 bases; bases with no gene match: 9. CDR1 is KGHSH, CDR2 LQKENI, per germline. Written as DNA, the CDR3 is TGTGCCAGCTCACCGAGGGCAGGGGGGCAAAACACTGAAGCTTTCTTT. It encodes CASSPRAGGQNTEAFF.

This clonotype is medium-sized (0.01 to 0.1%) in the sample. This chain connects TRBV6-1 to TRBJ2-7, with D possibly matching TRBD1 (5 bases). Trimming removed 7 bases at V and 3 bases at J, with 13 bases between. The CDR3 loop spans 13 amino acids. Germline CDR1 is MNHNS and CDR2 is SASEGT. This chain's CDR3 is CASKSGHNYEQYF. The DNA for the CDR3 is TGTGCCAGCAAGTCAGGACACAACTACGAGCAGTACTTC.

Points on this clonotype: This may arise from a read error, as a much more abundant clone is one base away. V usage is TRBV5-6 and J usage is TRBJ2-1, with TRBD2 identical over 12 bases. With the DNA end fitting TRBJ2-7 better, the J assignment may be wrong. This CDR3 has 19 residues. Germline V gene data show CDR1 as SGHDT and CDR2 as YYEEEE. The CDR3 region has the DNA TGTGCCAGCAGCCGTAGAGGACTAGCGGGATATATAATCTACAATGAGCAGTACTTC. Protein: CASSRRGLAGYIIYNEQYF.

This clonotype was seen a handful of times. The V gene is TRBV6-1, the J gene TRBJ2-2; TRBD1 matches 9 bases. Germline CDR1 reads MNHNS; CDR2 reads SASEGT. This CDR3 spans 15 amino acids. V lost 5 bases, J lost 9 bases, and 10 bases stayed unmatched. CDR3 bases: TGTGCCAGCAGTTTCTGGACAGGGGTGGATAGGGAGCTGTTTTTT. Its protein product is CASSFWTGVDRELFF.

This clonotype was observed once. The chain combines TRBV6-1 with TRBJ1-5; tentative D call: TRBD1 (6 bases). Trimming removed 5 bases from V and 7 bases from J, with 12 bases in between. Germline lookup yields CDR1 MNHNS and CDR2 SASEGT. This CDR3 spans 13 amino acids. The CDR3 DNA reads TGTGCCAGCAGTAATACAGGGAGCCAGCCCCAGCATTTT. As protein: CASSNTGSQPQHF.

This clonotype was recorded a few times. This sequence joins TRBV7-2 and TRBJ2-1; D may be TRBD1 or TRBD2 (6 bases each). CDR1 SGHTA and CDR2 FQGNSA come from the germline V gene. Trimming removed 11 bases at V and 4 bases at J, with 21 bases between. The CDR3 runs 15 residues. As DNA, the CDR3 is TGTGCCTCCGGGGGCGGAGGGGCGTATTACAATGAGCAGTTCTTC. As protein: CASGGGGAYYNEQFF.

Notes on this clonotype: Likely a read error: the CDR3 ends without its conserved phenylalanine or tryptophan. The limits of the CDR3 on the DNA are not certain, so only TCRdb's listed CDR3 is given. V and J are TRBV12-3 or TRBV12-4 and TRBJ2-7; TRBD1 is the table's D call and was not checked against the DNA. Including both end residues, the CDR3 is 16 amino acids long. CDR3 sequence: CASSFLTGTAGYTFGS.

This clonotype was observed many times. V gene TRBV6-6 combines with J gene TRBJ2-5; the D gene is possibly TRBD2 (6 bases). The CDR3 runs 15 residues. The V gene's germline CDR1 is MNHNY and CDR2 SVGAGI (reference sequence). V was trimmed by 2 bases and J by 5 bases, leaving 15 bases between them. The CDR3 nucleotides read TGTGCCAGCAGTTACGGCGCGGGATCCGGGGAGACCCAGTACTTC. This codes for CASSYGAGSGETQYF.

This clonotype was observed a few times. J is TRBJ2-1 and V is TRBV20-1; weak D call: TRBD2 (6 bases). CDR3 length equals 13 residues. The germline V gene encodes CDR1 DFQATT and CDR2 SNEGSKA (reference sequence). Trimming took off 5 bases at V and 0 bases at J, with 8 bases between the two ends. This CDR3 is CSAPGSSYNEQFF. The CDR3, as DNA: TGCAGTGCTCCCGGGAGCTCCTACAATGAGCAGTTCTTC.

The chain recombines TRBV5-6 with TRBJ2-6, with D unclear. Germline-derived CDR1 and CDR2 are SGHDT and YYEEEE. Trimming left V 4 bases short and J 0 bases short, with 11 bases between. The CDR3 covers 16 residues. The chain's CDR3 is CASSPVSGSGANVLTF. The CDR3 DNA follows: TGTGCCAGCAGCCCAGTATCCGGCTCTGGGGCCAACGTCCTGACTTTC.

This clonotype has at least ten counts. The CDR3 bases are TGTGCCAGTAGCCCGACTAGTCGAGGGCAAGAGACCCAGTACTTC. Its translation: CASSPTSRGQETQYF. The rearrangement uses TRBV19 and TRBJ2-5; a possible D gene is TRBD2 (6 bases). The CDR3 runs to 15 residues. Per germline, CDR1 LNHDA and CDR2 SQIVND (reference sequence). The V and J ends lost 6 bases and 2 bases respectively, with 16 bases between them.

The V call is TRBV12-3 or TRBV12-4, the J call TRBJ2-5; 9 bases fit TRBD2. The J call may be incorrect, as the DNA end agrees better with TRBJ2-7. The CDR3 consists of 15 residues. The CDR3 DNA reads as TGTGCCAGCAGTTTAAAGCGGGGGGCTTCCTACGAGCAGTACTTC. Protein sequence: CASSLKRGASYEQYF.

This clonotype was counted only a few times. The CDR3 DNA reads as TGTGCTAGTTCCGCCTACAATGAGCAGTACTTC. Protein sequence: CASSAYNEQYF. The chain combines TRBV12-5 with TRBJ2-1; D gene ambiguous. The J call may be faulty, since TRBJ2-7 better matches the DNA end. This CDR3 has 11 residues. Germline V lookup: CDR1 LGHNT, CDR2 FRNRAP.

The V call is TRBV28, the J call TRBJ1-1, with D maybe TRBD1 (5 bases). The CDR3 contains 13 residues. Germline CDR1 is MDHEN and CDR2 is SYDVKM. V dropped 8 bases and J dropped 4 bases, with 14 bases sitting between them. The CDR3 here is CASGQRWTTEAFF. CDR3 coding DNA: TGTGCCAGCGGACAACGCTGGACCACTGAAGCTTTCTTT.

The chain combines TRBV28 with TRBJ2-1; 7 nucleotides align to TRBD1. This CDR3 spans 15 amino acids. V shed 4 bases, J shed 2 bases, and the junction held 5 bases outside the gene matches. The germline V gene encodes CDR1 MDHEN and CDR2 SYDVKM. The CDR3 loop reads CASSWGQRPYNEQFF. The DNA of the CDR3 is TGTGCCAGCAGTTGGGGACAGCGCCCCTACAATGAGCAGTTCTTC.

In its sample, this clonotype was seen many times. One end of the junction fails to match germline, which may point to a read error. The chain joins TRBV6-1 to TRBJ2-5; D is unclear. CDR1 and CDR2 (germline): MNHNS, SASEGT. The CDR3 extends over 15 amino acids. CDR3 nucleotide sequence: TGTGCCAGCAGTGAACAGTGGGGATATAATTCACCCCTCCACTTC. Its protein product is CASSEQWGYNSPLHF.

The chain carries TRBV10-2 and TRBJ2-5; D is unresolved. The CDR3 length is 15 residues. Germline V gene lookup returns CDR1 WSHSY and CDR2 SAAADI. V was pared by 0 bases and J by 1 base, with 9 bases between. Written as DNA, the CDR3 is TGCGCCAGCAGTGAGTCTCTGGTAACCCAAGAGACCCAGTACTTC. This sequence encodes CASSESLVTQETQYF.

There are many counts of this clonotype. CDR3 nucleotide sequence: TGTGCCAGCAGCCCCTTGGGACGCACAGATACGCAGTATTTT. This translates into CASSPLGRTDTQYF. This rearrangement joins TRBV7-2 to TRBJ2-3; D might be TRBD1 or TRBD2, each matching 5 bases. Germline V gives CDR1 SGHTA, CDR2 FQGNSA. The CDR3 runs 14 residues. The V gene lost 5 bases and the J gene lost 1 base, with 10 bases spanning the gap.

Sample share makes this clonotype medium-sized. The V and J genes are TRBV12-3 or TRBV12-4 and TRBJ2-1, with 8 bases matching TRBD2. The CDR3 extends over 14 amino acids. The V segment lost 2 bases and the J segment 6 bases; nucleotides outside the gene matches: 3. Written as DNA, the CDR3 is TGTGCCAGCAGTTTACGGCTAGCGGGCAATGAGCAGTTCTTC. It encodes CASSLRLAGNEQFF.

The V call is TRBV5-1, the J call TRBJ2-1; 16 nucleotides agree with TRBD2. The J call may not be correct, given that the DNA end is closer to TRBJ2-7. Germline V gene data show CDR1 as SGHRS and CDR2 as YFSETQ. The CDR3 length is 16 residues. As DNA, the CDR3 is TGCGCCAGCAGCCGGGGACTAGCGGGAGGGGGATACGAGCAGTACTTC. This codes for CASSRGLAGGGYEQYF.

V is TRBV7-3 and J is TRBJ1-1, with 8 bases matching TRBD1. V lost 5 bases to trimming and J lost 1 base; unmatched junction nucleotides: 6. From germline, CDR1 is SGHTA and CDR2 FQGTGA. The CDR3 is made up of 15 amino acids. The chain's CDR3 is CASSQTGVSNTEAFF. The CDR3 DNA is TGTGCCAGCAGCCAGACAGGGGTCTCGAACACTGAAGCTTTCTTT.

This clonotype rates as medium-sized (0.01 to 0.1%). The V call is TRBV7-3, the J call TRBJ2-3; the D is unclear. CDR3 length: 13 amino acids. V dropped 1 base and J dropped 7 bases, with 9 bases sitting between them. Germline V CDR1 and CDR2: SGHTA, FQGTGA. Written as DNA, the CDR3 is TGTGCCAGCAGCTTAATTCCCACTAATACGCAGTATTTT. Translating gives CASSLIPTNTQYF.